Listed below are T cell receptor beta chains from one sample, sequenced in a study of blood T cell repertoires in COVID-19. The assay was immunoSEQ multiplex PCR, and TCRdb's table has in-frame clones only and misses some. The data hold about 32,000 clones, with 86% observed a single time. The sample comprised peripheral blood. These receptors were collected from a woman over 75 with active or convalescent COVID-19. CDR3s include the opening cysteine and the closing phenylalanine or tryptophan. The order of the fields is V gene, D gene, clone size, J gene, CDR3 protein, CDR3 DNA. A D gene is named only where the DNA matches it firmly. The size field is filled for only some rows; it gives once, few, many or a size class.

TRBV19,TRBD1,once,TRBJ2-3,CASTRWGQVTDTQYF,TGTGCCAGTACAAGGTGGGGACAGGTCACAGATACGCAGTATTTT
TRBV6-5,NA,NA,TRBJ1-2,CVAGDTYYGYTF,TGTGTCGCGGGGGACACCTACTATGGCTACACCTTC
TRBV12-3/TRBV12-4,NA,NA,TRBJ1-3,CASRRGDGNTIYF,TGTGCCAGCAGACGGGGTGACGGAAACACCATATATTTT
TRBV6-1,NA,NA,TRBJ1-6,CASSEGGLGNSPLHF,TGTGCCAGCAGTGAAGGGGGGCTTGGCAATTCACCCCTCCACTTT
TRBV7-6,TRBD1,NA,TRBJ1-6,CASSPGGRNSPLHF,TGTGCCAGCAGCCCAGGGGGCAGGAATTCACCCCTCCACTTT
TRBV27,NA,NA,TRBJ2-3,CASSLDLGRTDTQYF,TGTGCCAGCAGTTTAGATTTGGGCCGCACAGATACGCAGTATTTT
TRBV5-1,TRBD2,NA,TRBJ2-3,CASSLEVAGGVTDTQYF,TGCGCCAGCAGCTTGGAGGTGGCGGGAGGGGTGACAGATACGCAGTATTTT
TRBV18,TRBD1,NA,TRBJ1-4,CASSSGQGATNEKLFF,TGTGCCAGCTCATCAGGACAGGGAGCAACTAATGAAAAACTGTTTTTT
TRBV11-3,TRBD2,NA,TRBJ2-7,CASSLMAGASYEQYF,TGTGCCAGCAGCTTAATGGCGGGAGCTTCCTACGAGCAGTACTTC
TRBV19,NA,NA,TRBJ1-2,CASSPTGPAAANYGYTF,TGTGCCAGTAGCCCCACAGGCCCCGCAGCAGCTAACTATGGCTACACCTTC